This T cell receptor beta chain was captured in a study of lung T cells in sarcoidosis with Löfgren's syndrome. About the study: Löfgren's syndrome patients were the main repertoire analysis focus. Study results and caveats: Löfgren's syndrome patients reportedly showed greatest TRAV12-1 and TRBV2 expansion versus controls.

This clonotype is large (0.1 to 1%) in the sample. Its target is unknown. The CDR3 runs 12 residues. V was clipped by 6 bases and J by 7 bases, with 12 bases between them. Germline V lookup: CDR1 ENHRY, CDR2 SYGVKD. TCRdb passed the reads through MiXCR, listing each CDR3 protein once. The sample holds over a thousand distinct CDR3 sequences, 25% to 35% seen once. The sequencing sample was made of CD4+ T cells from PBMCs. The chain has TRBV10-3 and TRBJ1-1; D may be TRBD1 (5 bases). The origin of this receptor is a human donor with sarcoidosis (Löfgren's syndrome or another form), or a control subject (not recorded which). This chain's CDR3 is CAISPGRGEAFF. Written as DNA, the CDR3 is TGTGCCATCAGCCCTGGGAGGGGTGAAGCTTTCTTT.